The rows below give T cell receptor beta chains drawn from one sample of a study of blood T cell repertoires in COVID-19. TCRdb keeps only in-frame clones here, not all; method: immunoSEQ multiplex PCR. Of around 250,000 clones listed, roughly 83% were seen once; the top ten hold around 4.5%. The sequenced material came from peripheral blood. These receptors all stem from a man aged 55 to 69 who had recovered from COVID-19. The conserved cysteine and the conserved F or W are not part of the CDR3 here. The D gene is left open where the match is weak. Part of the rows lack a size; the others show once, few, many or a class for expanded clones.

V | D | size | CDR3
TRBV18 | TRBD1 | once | ASSPTRQGSGYT
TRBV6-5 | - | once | ATSSWAGNTIY
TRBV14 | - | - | ASSQAGSAGELF
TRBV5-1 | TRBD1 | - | ASSLVDRGGYEQY
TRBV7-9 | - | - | ASSLRAGDNEKLF
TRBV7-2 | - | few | ASSLGQRLNSPLH
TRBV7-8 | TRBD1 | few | ASSPDRVGGYT
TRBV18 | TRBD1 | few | ASIPTGAATGELF
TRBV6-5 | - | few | ASRKQGTNEKLF
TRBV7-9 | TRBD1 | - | ASAQGAGGANVLT
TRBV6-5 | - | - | ASRLTVYGYT
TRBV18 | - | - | ASSGQTAYNEQF
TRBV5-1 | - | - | ASSLVGGPNSPLH
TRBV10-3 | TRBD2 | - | AISESGGAYNEQF
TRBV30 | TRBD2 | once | AWNGKRGLAANQLNGANVLT
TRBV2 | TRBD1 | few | ASRGQLNTEAF
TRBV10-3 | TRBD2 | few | AISSGLAVTQETQY
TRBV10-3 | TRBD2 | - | AISGEGGGASTF
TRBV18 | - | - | ASSPRRQGTDTQY
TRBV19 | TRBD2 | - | ASSIRSGGQPNEQF
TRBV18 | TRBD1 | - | ASSGQGEQY
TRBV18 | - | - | ASSQIQLSGSPLH